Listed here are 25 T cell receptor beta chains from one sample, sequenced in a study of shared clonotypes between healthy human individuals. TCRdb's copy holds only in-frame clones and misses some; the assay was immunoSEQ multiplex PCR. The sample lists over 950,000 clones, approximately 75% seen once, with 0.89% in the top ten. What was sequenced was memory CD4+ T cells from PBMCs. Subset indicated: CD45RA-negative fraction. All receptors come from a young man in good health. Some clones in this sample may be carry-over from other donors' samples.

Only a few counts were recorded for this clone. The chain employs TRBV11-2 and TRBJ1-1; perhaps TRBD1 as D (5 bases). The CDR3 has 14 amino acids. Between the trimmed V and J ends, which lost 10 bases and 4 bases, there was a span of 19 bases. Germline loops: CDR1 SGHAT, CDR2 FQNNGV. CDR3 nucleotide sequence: TGTGCCACCATGCGAGGGGCTGCGGGCACTGAAGCTTTCTTT. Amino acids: CATMRGAAGTEAFF. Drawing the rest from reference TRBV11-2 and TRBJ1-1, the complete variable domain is EAGVAQSPRYKIIEKRQSVAFWCNPISGHATLYWYQQILGQGPKLLIQFQNNGVVDDSQLPKDRFSAERLKGVDSTLKIQPAKLEDSAVYLCATMRGAAGTEAFFGQGTRLTVV.

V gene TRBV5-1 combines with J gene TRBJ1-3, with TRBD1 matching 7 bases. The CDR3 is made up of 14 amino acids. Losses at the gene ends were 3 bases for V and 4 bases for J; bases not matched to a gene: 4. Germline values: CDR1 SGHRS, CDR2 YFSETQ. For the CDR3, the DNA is TGCGCCAGCAGCTCGGGACAGCAGGGAAACACCATATATTTT. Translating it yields CASSSGQQGNTIYF. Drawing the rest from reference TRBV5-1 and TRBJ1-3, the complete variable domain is KAGVTQTPRYLIKTRGQQVTLSCSPISGHRSVSWYQQTPGQGLQFLFEYFSETQRNKGNFPGRFSGRQFSNSRSEMNVSTLELGDSALYLCASSSGQQGNTIYFGEGSWLTVV.

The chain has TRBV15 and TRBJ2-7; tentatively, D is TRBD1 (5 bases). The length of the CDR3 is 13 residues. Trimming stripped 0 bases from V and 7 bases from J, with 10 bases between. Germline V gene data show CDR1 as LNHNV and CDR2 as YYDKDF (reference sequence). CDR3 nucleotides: TGTGCCACCAGCAGAGACTTCAGGGAAGAGCAGTACTTC. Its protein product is CATSRDFREEQYF.

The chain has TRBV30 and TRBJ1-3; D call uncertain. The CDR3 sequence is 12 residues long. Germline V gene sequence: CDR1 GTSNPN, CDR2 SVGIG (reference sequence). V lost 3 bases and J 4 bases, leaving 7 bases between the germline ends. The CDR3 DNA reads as TGTGCCTGGAGGGCTTCAGGAAACACCATATATTTT. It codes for CAWRASGNTIYF.

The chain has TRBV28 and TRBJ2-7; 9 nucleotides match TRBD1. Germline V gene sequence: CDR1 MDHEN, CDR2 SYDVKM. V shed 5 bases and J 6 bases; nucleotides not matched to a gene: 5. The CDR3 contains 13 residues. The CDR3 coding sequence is TGTGCCAGCAGTGGGACAGGGCAGAGCGAGCAGTACTTC. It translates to CASSGTGQSEQYF.

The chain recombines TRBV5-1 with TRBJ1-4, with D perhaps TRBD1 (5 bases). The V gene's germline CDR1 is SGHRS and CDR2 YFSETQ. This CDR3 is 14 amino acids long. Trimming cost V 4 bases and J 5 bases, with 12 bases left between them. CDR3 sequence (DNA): TGCGCCAGCAGCAGGGACGGTGGGAATGAAAAACTGTTTTTT. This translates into CASSRDGGNEKLFF.

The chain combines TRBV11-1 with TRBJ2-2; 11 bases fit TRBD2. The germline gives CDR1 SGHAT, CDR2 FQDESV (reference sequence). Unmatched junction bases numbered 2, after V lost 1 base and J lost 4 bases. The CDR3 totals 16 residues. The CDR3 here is CASSLGTSGGTGELFF. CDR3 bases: TGTGCCAGCAGCTTAGGAACTAGCGGGGGCACCGGGGAGCTGTTTTTT.

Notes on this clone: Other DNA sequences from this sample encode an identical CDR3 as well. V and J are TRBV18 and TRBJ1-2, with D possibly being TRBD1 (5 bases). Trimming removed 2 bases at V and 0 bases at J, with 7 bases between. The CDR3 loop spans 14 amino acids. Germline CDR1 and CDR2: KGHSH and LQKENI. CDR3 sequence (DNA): TGTGCCAGCTCACCAGGGGGACCTAACTATGGCTACACCTTC. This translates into CASSPGGPNYGYTF.

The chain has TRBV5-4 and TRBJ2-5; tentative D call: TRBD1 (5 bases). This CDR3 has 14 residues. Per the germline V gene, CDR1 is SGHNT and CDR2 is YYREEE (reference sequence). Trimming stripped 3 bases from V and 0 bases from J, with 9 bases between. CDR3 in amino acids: CASSYQGNQETQYF. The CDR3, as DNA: TGTGCCAGCAGCTACCAGGGAAACCAAGAGACCCAGTACTTC.

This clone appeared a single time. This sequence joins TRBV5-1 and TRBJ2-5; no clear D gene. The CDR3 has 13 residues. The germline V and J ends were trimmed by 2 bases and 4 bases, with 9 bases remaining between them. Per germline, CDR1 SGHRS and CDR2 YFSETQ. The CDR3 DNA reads TGCGCCAGCAGCTTTGGTTTGGTAGAGACCCAGTACTTC. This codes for CASSFGLVETQYF. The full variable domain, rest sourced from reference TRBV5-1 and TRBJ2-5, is KAGVTQTPRYLIKTRGQQVTLSCSPISGHRSVSWYQQTPGQGLQFLFEYFSETQRNKGNFPGRFSGRQFSNSRSEMNVSTLELGDSALYLCASSFGLVETQYFGPGTRLLVL.

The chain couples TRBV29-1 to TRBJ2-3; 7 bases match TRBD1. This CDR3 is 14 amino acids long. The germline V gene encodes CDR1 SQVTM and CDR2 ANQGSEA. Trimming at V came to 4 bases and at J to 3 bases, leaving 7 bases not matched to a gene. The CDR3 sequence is CSVVPGQRTDTQYF. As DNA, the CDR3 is TGCAGCGTTGTGCCGGGACAGCGAACAGATACGCAGTATTTT.

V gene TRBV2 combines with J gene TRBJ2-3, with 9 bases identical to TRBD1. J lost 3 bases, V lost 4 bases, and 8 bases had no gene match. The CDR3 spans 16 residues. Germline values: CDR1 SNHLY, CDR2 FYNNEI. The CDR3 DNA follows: TGTGCCAGCAGTGGGCCGGGACAGGGATTGACAGATACGCAGTATTTT. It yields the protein CASSGPGQGLTDTQYF.

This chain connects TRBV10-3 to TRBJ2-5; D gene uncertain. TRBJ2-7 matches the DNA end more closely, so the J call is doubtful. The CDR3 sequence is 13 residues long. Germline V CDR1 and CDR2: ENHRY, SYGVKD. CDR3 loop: CAIRNARRYEQYF. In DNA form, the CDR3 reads TGTGCCATCAGAAACGCAAGGAGATACGAGCAGTACTTC.

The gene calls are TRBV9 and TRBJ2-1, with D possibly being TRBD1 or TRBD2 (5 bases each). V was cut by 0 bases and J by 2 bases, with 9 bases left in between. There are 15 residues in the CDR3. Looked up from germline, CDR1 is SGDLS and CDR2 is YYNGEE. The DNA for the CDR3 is TGTGCCAGCAGCGTAGTCGGGGACCCCTACAATGAGCAGTTCTTC. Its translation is CASSVVGDPYNEQFF.

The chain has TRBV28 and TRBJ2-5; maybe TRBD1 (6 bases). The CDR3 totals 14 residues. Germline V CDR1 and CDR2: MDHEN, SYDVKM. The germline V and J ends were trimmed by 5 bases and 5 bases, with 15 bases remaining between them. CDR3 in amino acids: CASSTSTGLETQYF. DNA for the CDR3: TGTGCCAGCAGTACAAGCACAGGGTTGGAGACCCAGTACTTC.

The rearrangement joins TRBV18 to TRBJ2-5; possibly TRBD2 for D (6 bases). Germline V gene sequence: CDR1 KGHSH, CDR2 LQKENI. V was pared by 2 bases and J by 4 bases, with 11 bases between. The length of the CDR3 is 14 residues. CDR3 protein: CASSPVGGSETQYF. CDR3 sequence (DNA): TGTGCCAGCTCACCAGTCGGGGGTTCAGAGACCCAGTACTTC.

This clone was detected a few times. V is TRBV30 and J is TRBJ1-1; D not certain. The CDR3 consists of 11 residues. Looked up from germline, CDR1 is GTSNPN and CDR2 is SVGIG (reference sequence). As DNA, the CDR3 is TGTGCTGGTGGGGTTAGCACTGAAGCTTTCTTT. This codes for CAGGVSTEAFF.

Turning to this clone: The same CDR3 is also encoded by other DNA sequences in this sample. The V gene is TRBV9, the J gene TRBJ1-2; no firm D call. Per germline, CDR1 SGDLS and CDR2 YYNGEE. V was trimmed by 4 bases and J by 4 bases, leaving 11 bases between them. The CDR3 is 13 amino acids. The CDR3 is CASSTTDGYGYTF. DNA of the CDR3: TGTGCCAGCAGCACAACCGACGGCTATGGCTACACCTTC. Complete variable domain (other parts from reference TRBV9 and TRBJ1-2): DSGVTQTPKHLITATGQRVTLRCSPRSGDLSVYWYQQSLDQGLQFLIQYYNGEERAKGNILERFSAQQFPDLHSELNLSSLELGDSALYFCASSTTDGYGYTFGSGTRLTVV.

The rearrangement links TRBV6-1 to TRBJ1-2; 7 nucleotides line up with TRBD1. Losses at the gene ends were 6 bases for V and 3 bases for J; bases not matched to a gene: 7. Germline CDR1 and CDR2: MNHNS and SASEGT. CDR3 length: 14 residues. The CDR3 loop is CASSFDRVDYGYTF. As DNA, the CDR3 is TGTGCCAGCAGCTTCGACAGGGTGGACTATGGCTACACCTTC.

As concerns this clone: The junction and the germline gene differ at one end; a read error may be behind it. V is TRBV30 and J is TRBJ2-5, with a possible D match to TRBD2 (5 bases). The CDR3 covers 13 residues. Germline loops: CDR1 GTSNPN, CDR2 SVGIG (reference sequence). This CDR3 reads CVWRTTGQETQYF. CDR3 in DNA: TGTGTCTGGAGGACCACTGGTCAAGAGACCCAGTACTTC.

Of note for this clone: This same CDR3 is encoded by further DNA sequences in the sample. CDR3 nucleotides: TGTGCCAGCAGTTACTCGGGCAGCATGAACACTGAAGCTTTCTTT. Translation gives CASSYSGSMNTEAFF. The gene calls are TRBV6-5 and TRBJ1-1, with D unresolved. V was cut by 0 bases and J by 0 bases, with 8 bases left in between. The CDR3 loop spans 15 amino acids. Germline V gene sequence: CDR1 MNHEY, CDR2 SVGAGI.

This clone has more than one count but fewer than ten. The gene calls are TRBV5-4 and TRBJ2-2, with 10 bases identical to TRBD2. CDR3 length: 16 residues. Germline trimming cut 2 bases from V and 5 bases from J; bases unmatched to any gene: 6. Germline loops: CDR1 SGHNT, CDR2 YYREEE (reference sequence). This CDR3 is CASSFLAGESTGELFF. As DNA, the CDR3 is TGTGCCAGCAGCTTCCTAGCGGGAGAGTCTACCGGGGAGCTGTTTTTT. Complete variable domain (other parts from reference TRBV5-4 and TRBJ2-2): ETGVTQSPTHLIKTRGQQVTLRCSSQSGHNTVSWYQQALGQGPQFIFQYYREEENGRGNFPPRFSGLQFPNYSSELNVNALELDDSALYLCASSFLAGESTGELFFGEGSRLTVL.

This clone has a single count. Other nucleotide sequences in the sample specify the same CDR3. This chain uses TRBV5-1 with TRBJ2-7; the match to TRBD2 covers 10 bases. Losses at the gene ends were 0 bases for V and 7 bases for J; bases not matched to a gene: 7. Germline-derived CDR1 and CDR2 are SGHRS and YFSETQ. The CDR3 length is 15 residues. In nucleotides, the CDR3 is TGCGCCAGCAGCTTGGGAGCGGGAGGGCCGGGGGAGCAGTACTTC. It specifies CASSLGAGGPGEQYF. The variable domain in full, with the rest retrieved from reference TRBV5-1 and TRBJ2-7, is KAGVTQTPRYLIKTRGQQVTLSCSPISGHRSVSWYQQTPGQGLQFLFEYFSETQRNKGNFPGRFSGRQFSNSRSEMNVSTLELGDSALYLCASSLGAGGPGEQYFGPGTRLTVT.

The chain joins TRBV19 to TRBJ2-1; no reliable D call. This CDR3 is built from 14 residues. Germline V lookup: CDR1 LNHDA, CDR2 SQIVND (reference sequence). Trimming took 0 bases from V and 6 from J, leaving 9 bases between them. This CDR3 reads CASSIEAAINEQFF. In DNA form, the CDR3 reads TGTGCCAGTAGTATAGAGGCAGCGATCAATGAGCAGTTCTTC.

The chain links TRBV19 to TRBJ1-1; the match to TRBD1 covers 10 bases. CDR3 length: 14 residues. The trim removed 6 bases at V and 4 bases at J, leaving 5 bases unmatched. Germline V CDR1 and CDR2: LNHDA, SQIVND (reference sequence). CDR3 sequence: CASRRDRGLTEAFF. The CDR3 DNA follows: TGTGCCAGTAGGCGGGACAGGGGACTCACTGAAGCTTTCTTT.